This TCR beta chain came from a study of graft-versus-host responses after intestinal transplantation. Turning to the study itself: Transplants were multivisceral, liver-intestinal, or isolated intestinal. Notes on the study in general: Detection of GvH clones occurred in recipient marrow, and some had their first appearance in ileum or blood.

This clone was picked up one time. Its cognate antigen is unknown. Produced via immunoSEQ multiplex PCR; TCRdb's table is partial and in-frame only. There are about 90,000 clones in the sample; 80% to 95% occur only once, and roughly 0.3% lies in the top ten. The sample here was unstimulated CD4+ T cells sorted from spleen or lymph node cells, taken before intestinal transplant. The clonotype was recovered from a human donor who received an intestinal transplant.

The chain's CDR3 is CASSEAFGTSGTDTQYF. DNA of the CDR3: TGTGCCAGCAGTGAAGCGTTCGGGACTAGCGGCACAGATACGCAGTATTTT. The V and J genes are TRBV6-1 and TRBJ2-3, with 10 positions matching TRBD2. The CDR3 spans 17 residues. Germline V gives CDR1 MNHNS, CDR2 SASEGT. Trimming at V came to 0 bases and at J to 1 base, leaving 4 bases not matched to a gene.